The sample holds one count of the clone carrying this T cell receptor beta chain. Between the trimmed V and J ends, which lost 8 bases and 4 bases, there was a span of 15 bases. The CDR3 spans 14 residues. Per the germline V gene, CDR1 is LNHDA and CDR2 is SQIVND (reference sequence). The data were obtained in a study of OX40 agonist ivuxolimab in advanced cancers. Some clones are missing from TCRdb's copy, which holds only in-frame ones; the method was immunoSEQ multiplex PCR. The sample comprises about 61,000 clones, approximately 91% of which are singletons, and 18% rests with the top ten. The sample in question was CD4+ or CD8+ T cells sorted from blood, obtained in a trial of the OX40 agonist ivuxolimab. The chain joins TRBV19 to TRBJ2-1, with D possibly matching TRBD2 (6 bases). The clonotype originates from an adult with an advanced solid tumor such as melanoma, head and neck, liver or kidney cancer. In DNA form, the CDR3 reads TGTGCCAGTCAAGACGGGGGAGGATACAATGAGCAGTTCTTC. Protein product: CASQDGGGYNEQFF.